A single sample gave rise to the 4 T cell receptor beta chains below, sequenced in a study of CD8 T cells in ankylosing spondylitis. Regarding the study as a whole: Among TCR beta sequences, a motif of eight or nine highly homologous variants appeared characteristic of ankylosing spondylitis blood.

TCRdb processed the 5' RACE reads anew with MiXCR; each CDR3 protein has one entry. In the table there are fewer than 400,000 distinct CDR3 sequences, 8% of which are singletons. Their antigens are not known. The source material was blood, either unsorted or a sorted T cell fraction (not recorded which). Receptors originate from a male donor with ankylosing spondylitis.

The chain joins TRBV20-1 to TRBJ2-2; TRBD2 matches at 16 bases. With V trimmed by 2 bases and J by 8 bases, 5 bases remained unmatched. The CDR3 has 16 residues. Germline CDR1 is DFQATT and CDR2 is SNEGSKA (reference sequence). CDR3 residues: CSARSGTSGGEGELFF. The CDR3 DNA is TGCAGTGCTAGATCCGGGACTAGCGGGGGGGAGGGGGAGCTGTTTTTT.

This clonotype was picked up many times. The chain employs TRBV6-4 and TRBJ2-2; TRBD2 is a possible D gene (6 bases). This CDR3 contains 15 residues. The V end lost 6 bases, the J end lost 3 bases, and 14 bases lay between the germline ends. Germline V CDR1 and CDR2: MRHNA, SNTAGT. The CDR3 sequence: CASSPRDSDTGELFF. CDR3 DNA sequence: TGTGCCAGCAGCCCTCGGGACTCGGACACCGGGGAGCTGTTTTTT.

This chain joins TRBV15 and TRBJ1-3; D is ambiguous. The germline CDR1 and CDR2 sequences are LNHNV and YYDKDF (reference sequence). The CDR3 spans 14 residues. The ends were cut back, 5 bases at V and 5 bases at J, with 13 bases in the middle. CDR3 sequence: CATSSSRARNTIYF. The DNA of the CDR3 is TGTGCCACCAGCTCCAGTAGGGCCAGAAACACCATATATTTT.

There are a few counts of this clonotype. The CDR3 DNA follows: TGTGCCAGCAGTTCAGGGCTGAACACCGGGGAGCTGTTTTTT. Translated, it gives CASSSGLNTGELFF. This chain links TRBV12-3 or TRBV12-4 with TRBJ2-2; D may be TRBD1 (5 bases). V lost 4 bases, J lost 1 base, and 7 bases lay in between. There are 14 residues in the CDR3.